One and the same sample provided the 13 T cell receptor beta chains below, sequenced in a study of human T cells and chemical hapten exposure. From the RACE reads, TCRdb called clonotypes with MiXCR, one entry per CDR3 protein. This table holds some 91,000 distinct CDR3 sequences, roughly 27% found once. Time point defined: patch test 3, about 24 weeks after DPC sensitization. Noted treatment: therapeutic diphenylcyclopropenone sensitization with weekly scalp DPC. Sequenced here: whole blood, sampled in connection with sensitization to the hapten diphenylcyclopropenone (DPC). These receptors all stem from a man in his forties with alopecia areata. Some clones in this sample may be carry-over from other donors' samples.

In its sample, this clonotype was seen a few times. This chain joins TRBV7-9 and TRBJ1-4; D gene ambiguous. Looked up from germline, CDR1 is SEHNR and CDR2 is FQNEAQ (reference sequence). This CDR3 is built from 12 residues. Trimming stripped 3 bases from V and 12 bases from J, with 11 bases between. In DNA form, the CDR3 reads TGTGCCAGCAGCTTCCCTGGCGAGGAACTGTTTTTT. This codes for CASSFPGEELFF.

This clonotype showed up just a few times. V and J are TRBV24-1 and TRBJ2-1; TRBD2 matches at 10 bases. CDR3 length: 15 residues. Germline CDR1 and CDR2: KGHDR and SFDVKD. The V gene end was trimmed by 5 bases and the J gene end by 2 bases; junction bases not matched to a gene: 2. Written as DNA, the CDR3 is TGTGCCACCAGTGGTCTAGCGGGGGCCTACAATGAGCAGTTCTTC. It is translated as CATSGLAGAYNEQFF.

The chain is built from TRBV7-3 and TRBJ1-1; 8 nucleotides align to TRBD1. Germline CDR1 and CDR2: SGHTA and FQGTGA. There are 14 residues in the CDR3. After removal of 5 bases from V and 8 bases from J, the junction contained 10 bases not matched to a gene. As DNA, the CDR3 is TGTGCCAGCAGCGACCAAGGGACAGGTGCCGAAGCTTTCTTT. Its translation is CASSDQGTGAEAFF.

The rearrangement links TRBV20-1 to TRBJ2-7; the match to TRBD1 covers 10 bases. V shed 0 bases and J 3 bases; nucleotides not matched to a gene: 8. The germline V gene has CDR1 DFQATT and CDR2 SNEGSKA (reference sequence). CDR3 size: 16 residues. Written as DNA, the CDR3 is TGCAGTGCTAGAGATCAAGACAGGGGGCCCTTCTACGAGCAGTACTTC. This sequence encodes CSARDQDRGPFYEQYF.

This clonotype turned up a few times. This chain joins TRBV7-9 and TRBJ2-5; D may be TRBD1 or TRBD2 (5 bases each). This CDR3 contains 15 residues. Germline CDR1 SEHNR, CDR2 FQNEAQ (reference sequence). Trimming took 5 bases from V and 2 from J, leaving 15 bases between them. CDR3 residues: CASSRRDDSQETQYF. CDR3 DNA: TGTGCCAGCAGCAGACGGGACGACAGTCAAGAGACCCAGTACTTC.

This clonotype turned up a few times. The chain links TRBV3-1 to TRBJ2-1; unclear D gene. The V gene's germline CDR1 is LGHDT and CDR2 YNNKEL (reference sequence). CDR3 length: 14 amino acids. Trimming stripped 3 bases from V and 2 bases from J, with 8 bases between. The CDR3 DNA follows: TGTGCCAGCAGCCAGGTGGGAACCTACAATGAGCAGTTCTTC. It codes for CASSQVGTYNEQFF.

This chain links TRBV5-5 with TRBJ1-4, with D uncertain. CDR1 and CDR2 (germline): SGHKS, YYEKEE (reference sequence). Trimming shortened V by 1 base and J by 1 base, and 11 bases separated the two germline ends. The CDR3 runs 16 residues. CDR3 in amino acids: CASSLRLGETNEKLFF. The CDR3 bases are TGTGCCAGCAGCTTGCGTTTGGGTGAAACTAATGAAAAACTGTTTTTT.

This clonotype has ten or more counts. The chain carries TRBV4-2 and TRBJ2-5; D possibly matches TRBD1 or TRBD2 (5 bases each). This CDR3 spans 15 amino acids. Germline V CDR1 and CDR2: LGHNA, YNFKEQ. Trimming stripped 1 base from V and 1 base from J, with 10 bases between. CDR3 amino acids: CASSQARDGQETQYF. For the CDR3, the DNA is TGTGCCAGCAGCCAAGCACGGGACGGCCAAGAGACCCAGTACTTC.

This clonotype was seen a handful of times. The chain is built from TRBV5-1 and TRBJ1-1; no clear D. CDR1 and CDR2 (germline): SGHRS, YFSETQ. Trimming left V 1 base short and J 2 bases short, with 6 bases between. The CDR3 has 13 residues. CDR3: CASSLISNTEAFF. As DNA, the CDR3 is TGCGCCAGCAGCTTGATTTCTAACACTGAAGCTTTCTTT.

The V call is TRBV3-1, the J call TRBJ1-5; 10 bases match TRBD1. The CDR3 covers 12 residues. Germline values: CDR1 LGHDT, CDR2 YNNKEL (reference sequence). V lost 4 bases, J lost 11 bases, and 2 bases stayed unmatched. CDR3 in DNA: TGTGCCAGCAGCCTGGGACAGGGGACCCAGCATTTT. Translation gives CASSLGQGTQHF.

This clonotype showed up just a few times. The chain uses TRBV9 and TRBJ1-1; D is perhaps TRBD1 (5 bases). The ends were cut back, 4 bases at V and 3 bases at J, with 16 bases in the middle. The germline gives CDR1 SGDLS, CDR2 YYNGEE. This CDR3 contains 15 residues. The CDR3 DNA reads TGTGCCAGCAGCCGTGGGACCTTGGCGGACACTGAAGCTTTCTTT. This translates into CASSRGTLADTEAFF.

The chain has TRBV6-1 and TRBJ2-7; 7 nucleotides line up with TRBD1. Germline V gives CDR1 MNHNS, CDR2 SASEGT. Trimming cost V 2 bases and J 6 bases; bases outside gene matches: 7. The CDR3 is 14 residues long. CDR3 DNA: TGTGCCAGCAGTGAACGGACAGGTCAGGGCGAGCAGTACTTC. It yields the protein CASSERTGQGEQYF.

This chain uses TRBV7-9 with TRBJ2-7; D call uncertain. CDR3 length: 14 amino acids. Germline V gene sequence: CDR1 SEHNR, CDR2 FQNEAQ (reference sequence). V gave up 5 bases and J gave up 0 bases, with 11 bases separating them. The CDR3 DNA reads TGTGCCAGCAGCCCGGTGGACGGCTCCTACGAGCAGTACTTC. It specifies CASSPVDGSYEQYF.